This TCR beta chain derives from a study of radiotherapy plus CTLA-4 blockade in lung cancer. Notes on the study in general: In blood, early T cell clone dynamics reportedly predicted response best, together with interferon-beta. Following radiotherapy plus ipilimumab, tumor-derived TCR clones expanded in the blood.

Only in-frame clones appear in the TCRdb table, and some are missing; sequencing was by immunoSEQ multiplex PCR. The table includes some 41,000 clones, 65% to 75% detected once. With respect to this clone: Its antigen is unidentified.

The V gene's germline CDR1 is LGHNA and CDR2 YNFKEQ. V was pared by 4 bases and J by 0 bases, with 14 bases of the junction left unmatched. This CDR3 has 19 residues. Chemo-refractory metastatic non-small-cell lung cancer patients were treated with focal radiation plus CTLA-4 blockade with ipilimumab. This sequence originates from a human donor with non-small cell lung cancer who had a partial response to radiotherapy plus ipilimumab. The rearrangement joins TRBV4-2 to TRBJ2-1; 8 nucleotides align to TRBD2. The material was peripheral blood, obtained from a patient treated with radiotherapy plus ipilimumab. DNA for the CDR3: TGTGCCAGCAGCCGGGCGGGGGGCTCTTCAGGGGCCTCCTACAATGAGCAGTTCTTC. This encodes CASSRAGGSSGASYNEQFF.